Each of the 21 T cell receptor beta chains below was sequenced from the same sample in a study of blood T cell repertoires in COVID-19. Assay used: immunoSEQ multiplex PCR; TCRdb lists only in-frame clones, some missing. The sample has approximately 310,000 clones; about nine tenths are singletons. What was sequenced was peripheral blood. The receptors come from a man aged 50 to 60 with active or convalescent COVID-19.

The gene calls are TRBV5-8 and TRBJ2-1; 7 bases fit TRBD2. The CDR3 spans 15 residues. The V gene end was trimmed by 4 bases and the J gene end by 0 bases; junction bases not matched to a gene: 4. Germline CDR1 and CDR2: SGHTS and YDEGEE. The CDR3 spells CASSAGTTSYNEQFF. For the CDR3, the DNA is TGTGCCAGCAGCGCCGGGACTACCTCCTACAATGAGCAGTTCTTC.

The CDR3 nucleotides are TGTGCCAGCAGCGGGCCGGGACAGGGGGCAAATGGCTACACCTTC. It encodes CASSGPGQGANGYTF. The gene calls are TRBV5-4 and TRBJ1-2; 12 positions agree with TRBD1. The CDR3 is 15 amino acids. Unmatched junction bases numbered 7, after V lost 4 bases and J lost 6 bases. Germline-derived CDR1 and CDR2 are SGHNT and YYREEE (reference sequence).

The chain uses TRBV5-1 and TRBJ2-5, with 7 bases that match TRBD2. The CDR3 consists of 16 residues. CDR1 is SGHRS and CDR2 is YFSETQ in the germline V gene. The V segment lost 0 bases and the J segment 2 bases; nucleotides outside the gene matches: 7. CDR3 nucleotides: TGCGCCAGCAGCTTGGATAACCGGGGGGAACAAGAGACCCAGTACTTC. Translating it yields CASSLDNRGEQETQYF.

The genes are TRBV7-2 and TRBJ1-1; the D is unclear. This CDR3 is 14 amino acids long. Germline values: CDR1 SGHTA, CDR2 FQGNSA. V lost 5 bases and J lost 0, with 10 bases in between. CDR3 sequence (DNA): TGTGCCAGCAGCCCTGAGTATATGAACACTGAAGCTTTCTTT. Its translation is CASSPEYMNTEAFF.

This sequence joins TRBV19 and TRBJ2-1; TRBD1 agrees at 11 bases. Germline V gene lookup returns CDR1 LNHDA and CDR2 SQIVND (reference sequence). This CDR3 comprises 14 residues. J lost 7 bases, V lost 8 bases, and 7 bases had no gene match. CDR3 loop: CASSGTGGWNEQFF. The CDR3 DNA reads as TGTGCCAGTTCCGGGACAGGGGGTTGGAATGAGCAGTTCTTC.

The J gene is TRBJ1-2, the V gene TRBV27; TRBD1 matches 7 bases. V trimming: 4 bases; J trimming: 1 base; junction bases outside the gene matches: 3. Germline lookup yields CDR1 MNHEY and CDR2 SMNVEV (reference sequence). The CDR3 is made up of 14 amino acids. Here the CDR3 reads CASSSQGGNYGYTF. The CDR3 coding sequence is TGTGCCAGCAGTTCGCAGGGGGGTAACTATGGCTACACCTTC.

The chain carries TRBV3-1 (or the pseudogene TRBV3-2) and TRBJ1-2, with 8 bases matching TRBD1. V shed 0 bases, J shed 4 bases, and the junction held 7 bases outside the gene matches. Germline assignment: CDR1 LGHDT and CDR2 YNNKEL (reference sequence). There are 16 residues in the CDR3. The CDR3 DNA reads TGTGCCAGCAGCCAAGACATGGACAGGGTGGGCTATGGCTACACCTTC. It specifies CASSQDMDRVGYGYTF.

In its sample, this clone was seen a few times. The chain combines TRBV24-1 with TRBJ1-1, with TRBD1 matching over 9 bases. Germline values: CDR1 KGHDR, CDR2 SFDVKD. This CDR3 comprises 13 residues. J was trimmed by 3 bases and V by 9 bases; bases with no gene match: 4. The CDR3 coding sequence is TGTGCCACCCGCCGGGACAGGGACACTGAAGCTTTCTTT. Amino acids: CATRRDRDTEAFF.

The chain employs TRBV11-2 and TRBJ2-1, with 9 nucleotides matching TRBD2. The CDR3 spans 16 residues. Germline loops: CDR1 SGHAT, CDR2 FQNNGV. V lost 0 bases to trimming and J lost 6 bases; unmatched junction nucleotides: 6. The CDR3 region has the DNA TGTGCCAGCAGCTTAGAGTTAGGAGCGGGGGGCAATGAGCAGTTCTTC. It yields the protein CASSLELGAGGNEQFF.

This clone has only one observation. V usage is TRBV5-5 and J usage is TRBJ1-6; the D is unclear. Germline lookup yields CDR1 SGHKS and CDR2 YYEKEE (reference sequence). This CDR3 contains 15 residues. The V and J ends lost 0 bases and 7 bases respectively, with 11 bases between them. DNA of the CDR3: TGTGCCAGCAGCTTGGCGGCAAGAGGGAATTCACCCCTCCACTTT. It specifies CASSLAARGNSPLHF.

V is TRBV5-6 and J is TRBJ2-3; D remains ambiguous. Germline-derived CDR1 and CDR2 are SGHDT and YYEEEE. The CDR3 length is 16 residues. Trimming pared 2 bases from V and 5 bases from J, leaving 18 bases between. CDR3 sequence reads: CASSFEIRRHEDTQYF. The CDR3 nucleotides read TGTGCCAGCAGCTTCGAGATACGAAGACACGAAGATACGCAGTATTTT.

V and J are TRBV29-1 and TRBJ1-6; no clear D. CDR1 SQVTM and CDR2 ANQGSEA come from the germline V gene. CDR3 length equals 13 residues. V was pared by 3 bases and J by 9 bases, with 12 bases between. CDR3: CSVEENPGSPLHF. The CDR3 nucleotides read TGCAGCGTTGAGGAGAACCCGGGTTCACCCCTCCACTTT.

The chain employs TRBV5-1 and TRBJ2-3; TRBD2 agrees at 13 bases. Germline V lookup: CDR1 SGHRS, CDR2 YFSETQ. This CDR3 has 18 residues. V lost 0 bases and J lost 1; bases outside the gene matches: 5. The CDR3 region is CASSLGLAGGAGTDTQYF. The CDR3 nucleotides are TGCGCCAGCAGCTTGGGACTAGCGGGAGGTGCTGGCACAGATACGCAGTATTTT. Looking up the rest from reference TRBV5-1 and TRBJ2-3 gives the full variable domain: KAGVTQTPRYLIKTRGQQVTLSCSPISGHRSVSWYQQTPGQGLQFLFEYFSETQRNKGNFPGRFSGRQFSNSRSEMNVSTLELGDSALYLCASSLGLAGGAGTDTQYFGPGTRLTVL.

The CDR3 DNA reads as TGTGCCAGCAGCCAAGACCTCTTGCGGGTCTACGAGCAGTACTTC. Its protein is CASSQDLLRVYEQYF. The chain joins TRBV14 to TRBJ2-7; D is perhaps TRBD2 (5 bases). This CDR3 is 15 amino acids long. CDR1 is SGHDN and CDR2 is FVKESK in the germline V gene. Trimming removed 0 bases at V and 3 bases at J, with 12 bases between.

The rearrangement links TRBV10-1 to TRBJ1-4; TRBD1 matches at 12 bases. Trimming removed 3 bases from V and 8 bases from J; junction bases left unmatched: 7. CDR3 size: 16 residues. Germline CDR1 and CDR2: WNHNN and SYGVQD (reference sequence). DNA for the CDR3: TGCGCCAGCAGTGAAGGGACAGGGGGCGGACAGGAAAAACTGTTTTTT. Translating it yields CASSEGTGGGQEKLFF.

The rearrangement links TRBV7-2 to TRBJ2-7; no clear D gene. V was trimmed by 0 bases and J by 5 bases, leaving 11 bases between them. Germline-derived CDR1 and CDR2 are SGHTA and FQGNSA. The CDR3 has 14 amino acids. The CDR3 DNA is TGTGCCAGCAGCTTAGCTGCGGTAAAGAACGAGCAGTACTTC. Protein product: CASSLAAVKNEQYF.

The CDR3 region is CAISVQGAQGYTF. The CDR3 nucleotides read TGTGCCATCAGTGTTCAGGGGGCACAGGGCTACACCTTC. The chain recombines TRBV10-3 with TRBJ1-2, with TRBD1 matching 8 bases. This CDR3 comprises 13 residues. Germline trimming cut 4 bases from V and 8 bases from J; bases unmatched to any gene: 6. Germline lookup yields CDR1 ENHRY and CDR2 SYGVKD.

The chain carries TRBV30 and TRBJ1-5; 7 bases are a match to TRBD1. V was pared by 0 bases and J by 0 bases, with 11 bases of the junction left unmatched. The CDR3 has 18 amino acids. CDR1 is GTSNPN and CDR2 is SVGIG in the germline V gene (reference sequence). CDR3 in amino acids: CAWSVGTDTYYSNQPQHF. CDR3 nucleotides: TGTGCCTGGAGTGTGGGGACAGACACTTACTATAGCAATCAGCCCCAGCATTTT.

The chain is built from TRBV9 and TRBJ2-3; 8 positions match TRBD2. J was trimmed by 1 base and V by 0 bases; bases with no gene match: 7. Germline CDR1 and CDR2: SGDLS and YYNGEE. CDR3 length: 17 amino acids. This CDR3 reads CASSVEIAGFGTDTQYF. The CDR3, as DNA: TGTGCCAGCAGCGTAGAAATAGCGGGATTTGGCACAGATACGCAGTATTTT.

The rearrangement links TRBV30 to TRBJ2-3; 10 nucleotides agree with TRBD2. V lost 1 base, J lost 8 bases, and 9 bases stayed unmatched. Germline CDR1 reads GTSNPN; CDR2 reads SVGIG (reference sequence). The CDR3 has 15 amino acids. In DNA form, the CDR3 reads TGTGCCTGGAGTGCGAGCGGGAGGGCTTTCTCTACGCAGTATTTT. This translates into CAWSASGRAFSTQYF.

The CDR3 DNA reads as TGTGCCGGAGGGGACCAGCAATCAGGGCCCCAGCATTTT. Translating it yields CAGGDQQSGPQHF. The genes are TRBV10-3 and TRBJ1-5; TRBD1 might be the D (5 bases). The CDR3 covers 13 residues. The V and J ends lost 11 bases and 9 bases respectively, with 20 bases between them. Per germline, CDR1 ENHRY and CDR2 SYGVKD.